These 10 T cell receptor beta chains came from one sample sequenced in a study of shared clonotypes between healthy human individuals (TCRdb year 2020). CD8 naive samples were CD45RO-negative cells positively selected for CCR7, giving a CD45RA+CCR7+ population that excluded TemRA cells. Library generation was performed with the immunoSEQ multiplex PCR assay. The table comes from immuneACCESS by way of TCRdb, which keeps in-frame sequences with V and J called. Part of the clones is missing from these tables; in studies checked, under half for an unresolved V gene and the rest for unknown reasons. This sample is represented by fewer than 800,000 clones; just over 90% of them were singletons. In total, the top ten clones hold about 24% of the sample. The sample comprised naive CD8+ T cells sorted from blood. The cell subset or site label here, explained by the study, means: CD45RA+CCR7+. These receptors all stem from a man aged 25-45 years in good health.

This sequence joins TRBV7-9 and TRBJ2-5; 7 bases map to TRBD2. Germline CDR1 is SEHNR and CDR2 is FQNEAQ (reference sequence). The CDR3 consists of 15 residues. V was clipped by 5 bases and J by 3 bases; unmatched bases: 9. The CDR3 nucleotides read TGTGCCAGCAGCCCTCCTCGGGCGGGGGAAGAGACCCAGTACTTC. It translates to CASSPPRAGEETQYF.

The rearrangement joins TRBV5-1 to TRBJ2-4; D not resolved. This CDR3 comprises 17 residues. From germline, CDR1 is SGHRS and CDR2 YFSETQ. V was clipped by 4 bases and J by 0 bases, with 17 bases between them. DNA for the CDR3: TGCGCCAGCAGCCCCATCCCGCGGTCCCTAGCCAAAAACATTCAGTACTTC. This codes for CASSPIPRSLAKNIQYF.

The V gene is TRBV7-9, the J gene TRBJ2-3; no clear D gene. The CDR3 loop spans 14 amino acids. From germline, CDR1 is SEHNR and CDR2 FQNEAQ (reference sequence). The V gene lost 7 bases and the J gene lost 0 bases, with 11 bases spanning the gap. CDR3 in amino acids: CASTQPGSTDTQYF. CDR3 coding DNA: TGTGCCAGCACTCAGCCCGGGAGCACAGATACGCAGTATTTT.

This clone has only one observation. The rearrangement joins TRBV6-6 to TRBJ2-3, with D maybe TRBD2 (5 bases). The CDR3 is 16 residues long. Germline CDR1 and CDR2: MNHNY and SVGAGI (reference sequence). Trimming cost V 6 bases and J 3 bases, with 19 bases left between them. CDR3 in DNA: TGTGCCAGCAGCCCCTATAGAGGGAAGGATACAGATACGCAGTATTTT. It is translated as CASSPYRGKDTDTQYF.

The chain combines TRBV6-5 with TRBJ2-5; D is possibly TRBD2 (6 bases). Germline V gene data show CDR1 as MNHEY and CDR2 as SVGAGI. V was shortened by 0 bases and J by 4 bases, with 9 bases between the two germline ends. The CDR3 runs to 14 residues. CDR3 sequence (DNA): TGTGCCAGCAGTTACTCTGGGACTCGAGAGACCCAGTACTTC. Translated, it gives CASSYSGTRETQYF.

The chain carries TRBV7-8 and TRBJ2-3; 9 bases map to TRBD2. This CDR3 contains 19 residues. Germline V gene lookup returns CDR1 SGHVS and CDR2 FQNEAQ. Trimming at V came to 5 bases and at J to 1 base, leaving 16 bases not matched to a gene. The CDR3 spells CASSPRVAGDPLGTDTQYF. The CDR3 DNA reads as TGTGCCAGCAGCCCCCGGGTAGCGGGAGACCCTCTTGGCACAGATACGCAGTATTTT.

This clone was picked up one time. The chain links TRBV10-3 to TRBJ2-3; D gene uncertain. Germline CDR1 is ENHRY and CDR2 is SYGVKD. V lost 4 bases and J lost 6, with 20 bases in between. This CDR3 comprises 16 residues. This CDR3 reads CAISGRVEIDRDTQYF. CDR3 nucleotides: TGTGCCATCAGTGGAAGGGTGGAAATAGACCGGGATACGCAGTATTTT.

The J gene is TRBJ2-7, the V gene TRBV7-2, with 8 nucleotides matching TRBD2. CDR1 SGHTA and CDR2 FQGNSA come from the germline V gene. V shed 5 bases and J 3 bases; nucleotides not matched to a gene: 6. The CDR3 extends over 14 amino acids. The CDR3 loop reads CASSPSGRGYEQYF. The DNA of the CDR3 is TGTGCCAGCAGCCCCAGCGGGAGAGGCTACGAGCAGTACTTC.

The chain couples TRBV10-3 to TRBJ2-1, with 7 bases identical to TRBD2. V lost 4 bases, J lost 8 bases, and 8 bases stayed unmatched. CDR3 size: 14 residues. CDR1 and CDR2 (germline): ENHRY, SYGVKD. For the CDR3, the DNA is TGTGCCATCAGTGGTGAACTAGCGTCAGATGAGCAGTTCTTC. Translated, it gives CAISGELASDEQFF.

The gene calls are TRBV10-2 and TRBJ2-7; 7 bases are shared with TRBD1. The CDR3 spans 14 residues. Unmatched junction bases numbered 5, after V lost 2 bases and J lost 4 bases. CDR1 and CDR2 (germline): WSHSY, SAAADI. The CDR3 coding sequence is TGCGCCAGCAGTGAGAGGGCAGGGGGATACGAGCAGTACTTC. This encodes CASSERAGGYEQYF.